This T cell receptor beta chain was found in a study of spatial heterogeneity in lung cancer. About the research overall: Beta-chain sequences were consistently detected more often than alpha-chain sequences. Averaged across combinations, each unique TCR and UMI pairing appeared more than ten times in raw reads, which were uncorrected. Findings of the study overall: TCRs found ubiquitously expanded in tumor appeared in blood more at resection than at follow-up.

Trimming shortened V by 2 bases and J by 0 bases, and 8 bases separated the two germline ends. The CDR3 runs to 14 residues. Germline loops: CDR1 MDHEN, CDR2 SYDVKM. There are many counts of this clonotype. Its antigen is currently unknown. The sample's time point: blood at routine non-recurrence follow-up after resection. Sequencing was performed on whole RNA extracted from tumor and nontumor lung tissue, or from frozen PBMC, and the material was left unsorted. A unique molecular identifier was attached to every TCR cDNA molecule. Each CDR3 protein gets one entry after TCRdb re-called the 5' RACE reads with MiXCR. The top ten hold 16% of the sample, which has some 120,000 distinct CDR3 sequences, 10% to 15% seen once.

This specimen consisted of PBMCs, obtained at follow-up. This receptor was obtained from a male donor with early-stage non-small cell lung cancer. V is TRBV28 and J is TRBJ2-7; no reliable D call. The CDR3 region is CASSLSAYSYEQYF. CDR3 DNA sequence: TGTGCCAGCAGTTTAAGTGCGTACTCCTACGAGCAGTACTTC.